This paragraph covers one T cell receptor (beta chain) sequence. Other DNA sequences in the same sample also yield this CDR3. In the original analysis: Amplification from reference gene primers served as the basis for estimated nucleated cell counts. Sequencing used immunoSEQ multiplex PCR; TCRdb keeps in-frame clones, though not all of them. The DNA was the basis for D and trimming; V, J and clone size are from that table. Altogether about 240,000 clones are present, roughly 90% being singletons, with the ten largest covering about 0.8%. This entry comes from a study of blood T cell repertoires in COVID-19. Overall study context: The samples span acute and convalescent COVID-19 from the United States, Italy and Spain. Sample material is recorded as cDNA or gDNA derived from T cells, B-cell-depleted T cells, or PBMCs.

Germline CDR1 and CDR2: SGHRS and YFSETQ. The CDR3 totals 13 residues. Between the trimmed V and J ends, which lost 4 bases and 2 bases, there was a span of 9 bases. The receptor comes from a woman aged 25 to 39 with acute or convalescent COVID-19. The material sequenced was peripheral blood. This sequence joins TRBV5-1 and TRBJ2-5; the D is unclear. CDR3 amino acids: CASSAGPQETQYF. The CDR3 coding sequence is TGCGCCAGCAGCGCTGGGCCACAAGAGACCCAGTACTTC.